This T cell receptor beta chain derives from a study of shared clonotypes between healthy human individuals. Comments on this clone: The antigen is unknown.

Findings of the study overall: Compared with memory subsets, naive subsets generally had larger estimated richness.

The CDR3 length is 14 residues. Germline V gene sequence: CDR1 MNHEY, CDR2 SMNVEV (reference sequence). Trimming took 7 bases from V and 5 from J; bases not matched to a gene: 8. TCRdb's table, derived via immunoSEQ multiplex PCR, lists solely in-frame clones and lacks some. The sample has 550,000 to 700,000 clones; around three quarters are singletons. The clonotype originates from a woman aged 25-40 years in good health. Sequencing was done on a sample of memory CD4+ T cells sorted from blood. Subset: CD45RA-negative fraction. The chain employs TRBV27 and TRBJ1-2, with 9 bases that match TRBD1. The CDR3 spells CASNPGTGNYGYTF. CDR3 nucleotides: TGTGCCAGCAACCCAGGGACAGGGAATTATGGCTACACCTTC.